This note documents a single T cell receptor (beta chain) sequence. Its specificity is unknown. This record belongs to a study of cytomegalovirus exposure and HLA in healthy donors. The repertoire was sequenced with immunoSEQ multiplex PCR; TCRdb's copy has only in-frame clones and lacks some. The top ten clones hold approximately 1.1% of a sample with roughly 330,000 clones, approximately 90% of them seen once. Study-level results: Testing in vitro showed three CMV-associated chains specific for CMV antigens.

This CDR3 is 18 amino acids long. Germline CDR1 reads SGHVS; CDR2 reads FNYEAQ. V gave up 5 bases and J gave up 4 bases; unmatched junction bases: 20. The sequenced sample consisted of PBMCs. The chain is built from TRBV7-6 and TRBJ2-7; TRBD1 matches at 7 bases. The clonotype originates from a woman younger than 45 in good health and CMV-seropositive. CDR3 in amino acids: CASSRLRLTGVMGYEQYF. In nucleotides, the CDR3 is TGTGCCAGCAGCCGCCTCCGGCTTACAGGGGTCATGGGGTACGAGCAGTACTTC.